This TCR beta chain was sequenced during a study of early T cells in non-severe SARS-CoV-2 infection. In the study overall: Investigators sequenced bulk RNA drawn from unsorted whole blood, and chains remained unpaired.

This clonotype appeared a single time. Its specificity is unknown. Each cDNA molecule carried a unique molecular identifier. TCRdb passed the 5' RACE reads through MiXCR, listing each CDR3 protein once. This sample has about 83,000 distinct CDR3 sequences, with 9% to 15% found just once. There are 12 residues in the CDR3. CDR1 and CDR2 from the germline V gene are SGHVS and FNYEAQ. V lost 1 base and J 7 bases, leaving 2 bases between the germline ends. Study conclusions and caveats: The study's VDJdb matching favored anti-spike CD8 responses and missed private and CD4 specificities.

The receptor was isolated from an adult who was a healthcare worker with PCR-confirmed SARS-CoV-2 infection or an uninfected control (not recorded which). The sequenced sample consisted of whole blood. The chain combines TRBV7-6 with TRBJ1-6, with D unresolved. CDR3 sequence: CASSLVNSPLHF. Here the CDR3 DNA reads TGTGCCAGCAGCTTAGTCAATTCACCCCTCCACTTT.